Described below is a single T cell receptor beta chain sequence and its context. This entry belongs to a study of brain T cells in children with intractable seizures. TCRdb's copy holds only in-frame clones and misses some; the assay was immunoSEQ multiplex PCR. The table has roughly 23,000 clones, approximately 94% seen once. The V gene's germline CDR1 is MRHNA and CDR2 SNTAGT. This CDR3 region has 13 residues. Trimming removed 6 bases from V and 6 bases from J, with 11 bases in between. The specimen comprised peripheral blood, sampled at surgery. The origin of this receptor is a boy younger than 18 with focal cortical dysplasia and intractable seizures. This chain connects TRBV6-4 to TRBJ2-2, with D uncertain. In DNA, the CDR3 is TGTGCCAGCAGCGTCGGAGACGCCGGGGAGCTGTTTTTT. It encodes CASSVGDAGELFF.